Shown below are 5 T cell receptor beta chains from a single sample sequenced in a study of OX40 agonist ivuxolimab in advanced cancers. The assay was immunoSEQ multiplex PCR, and TCRdb's table has in-frame clones only and misses some. Here the sample spans about 64,000 clones, about 88% being singletons. The starting material was CD4+ or CD8+ T cells sorted from blood, obtained in a trial of the OX40 agonist ivuxolimab. These TCRs come from an adult with an advanced solid tumor such as melanoma, head and neck, liver or kidney cancer.

A remark on this clone: Relative to the germline gene, one junction end is altered; a read error may explain this. The chain couples TRBV28 to TRBJ2-7, with D possibly being TRBD1 or TRBD2 (5 bases each). Germline V gives CDR1 MDHEN, CDR2 SYDVKM. CDR3 length: 14 amino acids. CDR3 nucleotides: TGTGCCGGCAGTTTGAAATCAGGGAGTCGGGAGCAGTACTTC. Translating gives CAGSLKSGSREQYF.

The chain recombines TRBV5-5 with TRBJ2-2; 7 positions match TRBD1. The CDR3 runs 16 residues. Germline V gene sequence: CDR1 SGHKS, CDR2 YYEKEE (reference sequence). V dropped 4 bases and J dropped 4; count of bases not matched to a gene: 10. CDR3 in amino acids: CASSPPGQPGTGELFF. CDR3 sequence (DNA): TGTGCCAGCAGCCCGCCGGGACAGCCCGGCACCGGGGAGCTGTTTTTT.

This clone was observed a single time. The chain carries TRBV10-3 and TRBJ2-7, with 7 bases that match TRBD1. The CDR3 spans 13 residues. Trimming took 7 bases from V and 0 from J; bases not matched to a gene: 3. In germline, CDR1 is ENHRY, CDR2 SYGVKD. In DNA form, the CDR3 reads TGTGCCATCACCGGGGACAGCTCCTACGAGCAGTACTTC. It translates to CAITGDSSYEQYF.

In nucleotides, the CDR3 is TGCGCCAGCAGCCAAGTAGGGGGAGGCAATCAGCCCCAGCATTTT. It is translated as CASSQVGGGNQPQHF. This sequence joins TRBV4-1 and TRBJ1-5, with D possibly matching TRBD1 (6 bases). Deletions cut 1 base from V and 2 bases from J, with 9 bases between. The germline V gene encodes CDR1 MGHRA and CDR2 YSYEKL. This CDR3 is 15 amino acids long.

This clone was detected only a few times. The chain uses TRBV19 and TRBJ2-6; possibly TRBD1 or TRBD2 for D (5 bases each). Trimming stripped 1 base from V and 0 bases from J, with 10 bases between. Germline CDR1 is LNHDA and CDR2 is SQIVND (reference sequence). The CDR3 covers 17 residues. The CDR3 protein is CASSIGSGTSGANVLTF. CDR3 in DNA: TGTGCCAGTAGTATAGGGTCAGGGACCTCTGGGGCCAACGTCCTGACTTTC.